Below, 26 T cell receptor beta chains from the same sample are listed, as sequenced in a study of blood T cell repertoires in COVID-19. The assay was immunoSEQ multiplex PCR, and TCRdb's table has in-frame clones only and misses some. The sample contains 31,000 or so clones, 90% of which appear only once. Material for sequencing was peripheral blood. These receptors all come from a man aged 60 to 69 with active COVID-19.

The J gene is TRBJ1-6, the V gene TRBV6-1; TRBD1 might be the D (6 bases). The CDR3 runs 16 residues. V was clipped by 6 bases and J by 7 bases, with 19 bases between them. Germline V CDR1 and CDR2: MNHNS, SASEGT. CDR3 DNA sequence: TGTGCCAGCAGGGAACTCTCAGGGGCGCTCAATTCACCCCTCCACTTT. The encoded protein is CASRELSGALNSPLHF.

This chain joins TRBV10-3 and TRBJ1-2; 7 nucleotides match TRBD1. The CDR3 contains 13 residues. Germline V gene sequence: CDR1 ENHRY, CDR2 SYGVKD. V dropped 2 bases and J dropped 3; count of bases not matched to a gene: 0. The CDR3 nucleotides are TGTGCCATCAGTGAGGACAGGGACTATGGCTACACCTTC. Its protein product is CAISEDRDYGYTF.

The chain uses TRBV7-9 and TRBJ1-5, with 8 positions matching TRBD1. V lost 8 bases, J lost 2 bases, and 5 bases stayed unmatched. The CDR3 covers 14 residues. Germline CDR1 reads SEHNR; CDR2 reads FQNEAQ (reference sequence). In DNA form, the CDR3 reads TGTGCCAGCGCAGGGGGCTCGGGCAATCAGCCCCAGCATTTT. It is translated as CASAGGSGNQPQHF.

J is TRBJ1-4 and V is TRBV2, with TRBD1 identical over 9 bases. The CDR3 extends over 13 amino acids. Looked up from germline, CDR1 is SNHLY and CDR2 is FYNNEI. V lost 6 bases and J lost 7; bases outside the gene matches: 3. The DNA of the CDR3 is TGTGCCAGCAGGGGACAGGGTTTTGAAAAACTGTTTTTT. It is translated as CASRGQGFEKLFF.

This sequence joins TRBV5-1 and TRBJ1-5, with TRBD1 identical over 7 bases. V shed 4 bases and J 4 bases; nucleotides not matched to a gene: 8. There are 15 residues in the CDR3. CDR1 SGHRS and CDR2 YFSETQ come from the germline V gene. The CDR3 sequence: CASSPQGSPNQPQHF. The CDR3 DNA reads as TGCGCCAGCAGCCCACAGGGGAGCCCAAATCAGCCCCAGCATTTT.

This clone was recorded once. V is TRBV6-6 and J is TRBJ1-2, with 7 bases identical to TRBD1. CDR1 is MNHNY and CDR2 is SVGAGI in the germline V gene (reference sequence). The CDR3 sequence is 15 residues long. The V segment lost 7 bases and the J segment 1 base; nucleotides outside the gene matches: 9. CDR3 DNA: TGTGCCAGCACCCACGCGACAGGGATTAACTATGGCTACACCTTC. Protein product: CASTHATGINYGYTF.

This chain uses TRBV24-1 with TRBJ2-3, with TRBD2 identical over 9 bases. This CDR3 has 16 residues. With 4 bases clipped from V and 5 bases from J, the junction kept 9 bases outside the gene matches. Per the germline V gene, CDR1 is KGHDR and CDR2 is SFDVKD. CDR3 loop: CATSDPAAGGRDTQYF. In nucleotides, the CDR3 is TGTGCCACCAGTGACCCTGCGGCGGGGGGGCGAGATACGCAGTATTTT.

The genes are TRBV18 and TRBJ1-5, with D perhaps TRBD1 (6 bases). Germline assignment: CDR1 KGHSH and CDR2 LQKENI. CDR3 length: 16 residues. V was cut by 0 bases and J by 1 base, with 10 bases left in between. The CDR3 coding sequence is TGTGCCAGCTCACCACCATCAGGGACAAGCAATCAGCCCCAGCATTTT. It encodes CASSPPSGTSNQPQHF.

DNA of the CDR3: TGTGCCAGTAGCGCTGGACAGGGGTACAATAGGGGCTACACCTTC. Its translation is CASSAGQGYNRGYTF. The chain has TRBV19 and TRBJ1-2, with 9 bases lining up with TRBD1. The V segment lost 6 bases and the J segment 8 bases; nucleotides outside the gene matches: 13. Germline lookup yields CDR1 LNHDA and CDR2 SQIVND (reference sequence). The CDR3 runs 15 residues.

The chain links TRBV5-1 to TRBJ2-7, with 8 positions matching TRBD1. The CDR3 extends over 14 amino acids. Germline V gives CDR1 SGHRS, CDR2 YFSETQ. V shed 2 bases, J shed 3 bases, and the junction held 4 bases outside the gene matches. In DNA, the CDR3 is TGCGCCAGCAGCTTAGGGACAGGATACTACGAGCAGTACTTC. Amino acid sequence: CASSLGTGYYEQYF.

The chain joins TRBV28 to TRBJ2-3, with D tentatively TRBD2 (6 bases). The CDR3 runs 17 residues. V was clipped by 6 bases and J by 2 bases, with 21 bases between them. The germline CDR1 and CDR2 sequences are MDHEN and SYDVKM. Here the CDR3 DNA reads TGTGCCAGCAGGCCCGTGGGCCGGGGGTTCATCACAGATACGCAGTATTTT. Protein: CASRPVGRGFITDTQYF.

This clone was detected only once. The chain joins TRBV4-3 to TRBJ1-4; D unresolved. Germline CDR1 LGHNA, CDR2 YSLEER. CDR3 length: 15 residues. Trimming took off 0 bases at V and 7 bases at J, with 12 bases between the two ends. This CDR3 is CASSQDGWEGEKLFF. The CDR3 DNA reads as TGCGCCAGCAGCCAAGATGGGTGGGAGGGTGAAAAACTGTTTTTT.

The rearrangement joins TRBV18 to TRBJ2-1, with 12 bases aligning to TRBD2. The J segment lost 0 bases and the V segment lost 3 bases, leaving 6 bases of the junction unmatched. The CDR3 extends over 18 amino acids. Germline V gives CDR1 KGHSH, CDR2 LQKENI. The CDR3 DNA reads as TGTGCCAGCTCACCTGCTAGCGGGGGGGGAAGCTCCTACAATGAGCAGTTCTTC. Its protein is CASSPASGGGSSYNEQFF.

J is TRBJ1-4 and V is TRBV5-4; unclear D gene. V was clipped by 4 bases and J by 1 base, with 11 bases between them. The CDR3 is made up of 15 amino acids. Germline assignment: CDR1 SGHNT and CDR2 YYREEE (reference sequence). This CDR3 is CASSRTSGTNEKLFF. The CDR3 DNA follows: TGTGCCAGCAGCCGCACATCGGGAACTAATGAAAAACTGTTTTTT.

The chain recombines TRBV20-1 with TRBJ2-3; no clear D gene. The germline gives CDR1 DFQATT, CDR2 SNEGSKA (reference sequence). V lost 6 bases, J lost 5 bases, and 9 bases lay in between. CDR3 length equals 11 residues. The CDR3 protein is CSAPLRDTQYF. The CDR3 bases are TGCAGTGCCCCGCTTAGAGATACGCAGTATTTT.

This sequence joins TRBV5-4 and TRBJ1-1; D remains unclear. Trimming pared 0 bases from V and 7 bases from J, leaving 13 bases between. Germline V gene data show CDR1 as SGHNT and CDR2 as YYREEE (reference sequence). The CDR3 sequence is 14 residues long. The CDR3 here is CASSLALQPYEAFF. Here the CDR3 DNA reads TGTGCCAGCAGCTTGGCCCTACAGCCCTATGAAGCTTTCTTT.

The chain combines TRBV4-1 with TRBJ2-5, with 7 nucleotides matching TRBD2. The germline V gene has CDR1 MGHRA and CDR2 YSYEKL. Germline trimming cut 5 bases from V and 5 bases from J; bases unmatched to any gene: 8. This CDR3 has 14 residues. In DNA, the CDR3 is TGCGCCAGCAGCGGGAGTGGCGGGGGTGAGACCCAGTACTTC. It translates to CASSGSGGGETQYF.

This chain uses TRBV28 with TRBJ1-6; no clear D. This CDR3 is 11 amino acids long. Per germline, CDR1 MDHEN and CDR2 SYDVKM. The V gene lost 2 bases and the J gene lost 12 bases, with 5 bases spanning the gap. CDR3 amino acids: CASSLRGPLHF. Written as DNA, the CDR3 is TGTGCCAGCAGTTTACGGGGACCCCTCCACTTT.

The CDR3 loop reads CAWSPDFVGGGFVREQYF. In DNA, the CDR3 is TGTGCCTGGAGTCCAGACTTCGTGGGGGGGGGCTTTGTCCGCGAGCAGTACTTC. This chain links TRBV30 with TRBJ2-7; D perhaps matches TRBD2 (7 bases). The CDR3 is 18 amino acids. The germline V and J ends were trimmed by 2 bases and 6 bases, with 29 bases remaining between them. Germline-derived CDR1 and CDR2 are GTSNPN and SVGIG (reference sequence).

The chain uses TRBV29-1 and TRBJ2-7, with 10 bases matching TRBD1. The CDR3 extends over 14 amino acids. V shed 4 bases, J shed 5 bases, and the junction held 8 bases outside the gene matches. The V gene's germline CDR1 is SQVTM and CDR2 ANQGSEA. The CDR3 is CSVGWDRGYHEQYF. DNA of the CDR3: TGCAGCGTTGGATGGGACAGGGGATACCACGAGCAGTACTTC.

The chain couples TRBV3-1 (or the pseudogene TRBV3-2) to TRBJ1-1; D gene uncertain. V lost 2 bases to trimming and J lost 1 base, with 14 bases between them. This CDR3 region has 16 residues. The germline gives CDR1 LGHDT, CDR2 YNNKEL (reference sequence). Here the CDR3 DNA reads TGTGCCAGCAGCCAAAGGCCGCGAGCGGCGAACACTGAAGCTTTCTTT. Translation gives CASSQRPRAANTEAFF.

The chain recombines TRBV7-8 with TRBJ2-3; weak D call: TRBD2 (6 bases). This CDR3 region has 16 residues. Germline CDR1 SGHVS, CDR2 FQNEAQ. V lost 8 bases and J lost 2, with 20 bases in between. For the CDR3, the DNA is TGTGCCAGCTGCCCCCAGGGCGGGGCAGCCACAGATACGCAGTATTTT. Its translation is CASCPQGGAATDTQYF.

CDR3 amino acids: CAWSSGGLGNQPQHF. The CDR3 nucleotides read TGTGCCTGGAGTTCAGGGGGCTTAGGCAATCAGCCCCAGCATTTT. This chain joins TRBV30 and TRBJ1-5, with 8 positions matching TRBD1. CDR3 length equals 15 residues. Per germline, CDR1 GTSNPN and CDR2 SVGIG (reference sequence). The V and J ends lost 2 bases and 2 bases, in that order; junction bases with no gene match: 5.

The V gene is TRBV7-8, the J gene TRBJ2-1; 11 positions match TRBD1. Germline CDR1 SGHVS, CDR2 FQNEAQ. Germline trimming cut 5 bases from V and 5 bases from J; bases unmatched to any gene: 8. The CDR3 is 16 amino acids. Written as DNA, the CDR3 is TGTGCCAGCAGCAAAGACGGGACAGGGGGTCACAATGAGCAGTTCTTC. Its translation: CASSKDGTGGHNEQFF. The variable domain in full, with the rest retrieved from reference TRBV7-8 and TRBJ2-1, is GAGVSQSPRYKVAKRGQDVALRCDPISGHVSLFWYQQALGQGPEFLTYFQNEAQLDKSGLPSDRFFAERPEGSVSTLKIQRTQQEDSAVYLCASSKDGTGGHNEQFFGPGTRLTVL.

Judged by abundance, this clone is medium-sized (0.01 to 0.1%). The rearrangement joins TRBV3-1 (or the pseudogene TRBV3-2) to TRBJ1-6; D gene uncertain. This CDR3 has 13 residues. V lost 8 bases and J 10 bases, leaving 15 bases between the germline ends. In germline, CDR1 is LGHDT, CDR2 YNNKEL (reference sequence). CDR3 amino acids: CASGGEGNSPLHF. CDR3 DNA: TGTGCCAGCGGCGGGGAGGGAAACTCACCCCTCCACTTT.

This clone appeared a few times. The V gene is TRBV28, the J gene TRBJ2-7; 9 bases agree with TRBD1. Trimming took 6 bases from V and 1 from J; bases not matched to a gene: 10. The V gene's germline CDR1 is MDHEN and CDR2 SYDVKM. This CDR3 contains 16 residues. The CDR3 spells CASRPPAGQGSYEQYF. As DNA, the CDR3 is TGTGCCAGCAGGCCGCCCGCGGGACAGGGATCCTACGAGCAGTACTTC.